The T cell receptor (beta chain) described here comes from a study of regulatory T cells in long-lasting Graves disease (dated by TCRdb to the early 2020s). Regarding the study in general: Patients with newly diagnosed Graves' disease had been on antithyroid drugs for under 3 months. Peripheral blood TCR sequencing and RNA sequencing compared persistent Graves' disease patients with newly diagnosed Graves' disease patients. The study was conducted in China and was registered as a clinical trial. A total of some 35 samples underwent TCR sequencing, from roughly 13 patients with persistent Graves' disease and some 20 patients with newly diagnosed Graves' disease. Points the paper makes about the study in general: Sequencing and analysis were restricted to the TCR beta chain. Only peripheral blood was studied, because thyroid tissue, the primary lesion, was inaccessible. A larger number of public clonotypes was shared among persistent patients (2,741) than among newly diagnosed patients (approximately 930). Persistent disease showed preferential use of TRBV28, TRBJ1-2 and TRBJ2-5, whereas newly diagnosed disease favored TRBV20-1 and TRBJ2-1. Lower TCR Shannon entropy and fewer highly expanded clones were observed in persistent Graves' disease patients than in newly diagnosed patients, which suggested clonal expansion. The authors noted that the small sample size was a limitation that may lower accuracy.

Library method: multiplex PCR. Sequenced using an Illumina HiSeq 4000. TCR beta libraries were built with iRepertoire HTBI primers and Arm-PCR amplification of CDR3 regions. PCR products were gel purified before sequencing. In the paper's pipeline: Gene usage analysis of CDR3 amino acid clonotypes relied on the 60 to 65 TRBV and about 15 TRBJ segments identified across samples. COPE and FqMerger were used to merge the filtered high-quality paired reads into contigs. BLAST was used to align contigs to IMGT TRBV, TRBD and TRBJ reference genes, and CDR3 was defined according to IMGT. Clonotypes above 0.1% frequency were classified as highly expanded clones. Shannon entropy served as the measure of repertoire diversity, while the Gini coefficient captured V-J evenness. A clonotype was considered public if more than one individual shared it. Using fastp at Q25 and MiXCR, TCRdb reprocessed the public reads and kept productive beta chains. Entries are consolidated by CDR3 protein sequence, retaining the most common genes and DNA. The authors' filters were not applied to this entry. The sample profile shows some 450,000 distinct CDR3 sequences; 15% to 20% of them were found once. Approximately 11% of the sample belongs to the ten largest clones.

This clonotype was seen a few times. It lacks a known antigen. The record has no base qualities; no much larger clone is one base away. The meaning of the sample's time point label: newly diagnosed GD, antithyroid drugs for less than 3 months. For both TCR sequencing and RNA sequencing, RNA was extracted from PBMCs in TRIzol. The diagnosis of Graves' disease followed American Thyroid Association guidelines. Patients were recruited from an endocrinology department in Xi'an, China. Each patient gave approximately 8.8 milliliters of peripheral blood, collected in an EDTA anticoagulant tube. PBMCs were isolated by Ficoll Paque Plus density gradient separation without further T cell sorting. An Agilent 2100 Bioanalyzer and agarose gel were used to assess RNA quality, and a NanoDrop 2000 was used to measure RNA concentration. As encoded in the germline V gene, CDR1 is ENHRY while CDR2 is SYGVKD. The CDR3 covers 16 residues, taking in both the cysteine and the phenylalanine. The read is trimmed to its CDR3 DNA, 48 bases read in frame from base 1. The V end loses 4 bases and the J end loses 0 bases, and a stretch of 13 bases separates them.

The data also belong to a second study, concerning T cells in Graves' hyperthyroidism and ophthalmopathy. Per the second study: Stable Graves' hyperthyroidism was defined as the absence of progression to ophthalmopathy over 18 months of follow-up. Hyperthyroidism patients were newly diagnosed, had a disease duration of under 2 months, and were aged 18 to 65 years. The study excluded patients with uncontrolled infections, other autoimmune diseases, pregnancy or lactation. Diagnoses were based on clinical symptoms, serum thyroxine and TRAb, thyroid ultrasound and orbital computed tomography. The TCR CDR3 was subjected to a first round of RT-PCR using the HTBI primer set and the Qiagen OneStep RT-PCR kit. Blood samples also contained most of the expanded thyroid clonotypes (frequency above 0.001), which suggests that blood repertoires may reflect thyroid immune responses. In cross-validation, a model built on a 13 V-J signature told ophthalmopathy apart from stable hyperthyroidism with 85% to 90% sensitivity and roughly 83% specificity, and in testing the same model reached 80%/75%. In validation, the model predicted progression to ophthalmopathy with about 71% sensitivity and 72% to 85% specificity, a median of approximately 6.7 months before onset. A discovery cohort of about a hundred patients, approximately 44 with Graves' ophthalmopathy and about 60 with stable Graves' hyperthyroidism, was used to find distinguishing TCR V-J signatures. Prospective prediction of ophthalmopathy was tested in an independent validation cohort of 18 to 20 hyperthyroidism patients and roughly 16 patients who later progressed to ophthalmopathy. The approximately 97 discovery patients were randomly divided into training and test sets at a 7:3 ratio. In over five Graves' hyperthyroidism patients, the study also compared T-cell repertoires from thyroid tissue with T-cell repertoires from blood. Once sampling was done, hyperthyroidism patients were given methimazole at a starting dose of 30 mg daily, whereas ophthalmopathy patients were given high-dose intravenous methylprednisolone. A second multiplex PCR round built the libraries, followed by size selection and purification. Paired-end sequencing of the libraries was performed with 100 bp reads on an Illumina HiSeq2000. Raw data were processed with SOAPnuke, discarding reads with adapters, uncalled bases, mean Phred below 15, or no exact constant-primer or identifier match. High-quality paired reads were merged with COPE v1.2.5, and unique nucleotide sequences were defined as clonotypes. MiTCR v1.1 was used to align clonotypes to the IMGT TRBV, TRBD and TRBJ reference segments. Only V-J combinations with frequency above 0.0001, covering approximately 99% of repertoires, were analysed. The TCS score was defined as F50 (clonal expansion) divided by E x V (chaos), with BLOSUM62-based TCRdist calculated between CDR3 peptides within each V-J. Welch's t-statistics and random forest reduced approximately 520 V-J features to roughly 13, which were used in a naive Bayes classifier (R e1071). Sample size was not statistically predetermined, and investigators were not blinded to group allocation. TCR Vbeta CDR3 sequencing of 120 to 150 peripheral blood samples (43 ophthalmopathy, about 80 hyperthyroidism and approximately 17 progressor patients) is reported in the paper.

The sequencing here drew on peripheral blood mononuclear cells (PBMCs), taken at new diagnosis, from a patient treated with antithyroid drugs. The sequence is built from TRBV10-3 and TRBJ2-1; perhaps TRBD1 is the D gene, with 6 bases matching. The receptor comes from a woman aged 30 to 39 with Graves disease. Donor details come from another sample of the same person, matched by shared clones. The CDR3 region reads CAISGGQVSSYNEQFF. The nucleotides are TGTGCCATCAGTGGGGGGCAGGTTAGCTCCTACAATGAGCAGTTCTTC.